This TCR beta chain is from a study of blood T cell repertoires in COVID-19. Study-level background: PBMCs, B-cell-depleted T cells, or T cells were the source of the cDNA or gDNA that made up the material.

The protocol was immunoSEQ multiplex PCR, while the TCRdb copy is restricted to in-frame clones and leaves out a portion. The sample yields about 270,000 clones, approximately 86% seen once. Participants came from about two dozen US areas, aged roughly 18 to 95 years. In germline, CDR1 is SGHNT, CDR2 YYREEE (reference sequence). V was shortened by 5 bases and J by 9 bases, with 30 bases between the two germline ends. The CDR3 totals 18 residues. The receptor was isolated from a young woman who had recovered from COVID-19. This chain links TRBV5-4 with TRBJ2-1; TRBD2 is a possible D gene (7 bases). The sequenced sample was PBMCs or T cells enriched from blood (not recorded which). The CDR3 here is CASRPQGQLAPSLGEQFF. The CDR3 DNA is TGTGCCAGCAGGCCCCAGGGGCAACTAGCGCCGTCTCTAGGTGAGCAGTTCTTC.